The 13 T cell receptor beta chains in this list originate from one sample, sequenced in a study of T cell responses to AZD1222 COVID-19 vaccine. TCRdb keeps only in-frame clones here, not all; method: immunoSEQ multiplex PCR. This sample yields 150,000 or so clones, of which nearly 90% are seen a single time; about 4.7% belongs to the top ten. The starting material was peripheral blood, obtained on day 0 of AZD1222 vaccination. These receptors originate from an adult in good health.

V and J are TRBV4-1 and TRBJ2-5; D possibly matches TRBD1 or TRBD2 (5 bases each). Germline assignment: CDR1 MGHRA and CDR2 YSYEKL. Trimming stripped 3 bases from V and 1 base from J, with 9 bases between. The CDR3 extends over 14 amino acids. Here the CDR3 reads CASSQRGTQETQYF. The CDR3 bases are TGCGCCAGCAGCCAGAGAGGGACCCAAGAGACCCAGTACTTC.

The chain has TRBV7-9 and TRBJ1-2; possibly TRBD1 for D (5 bases). Germline CDR1 and CDR2: SEHNR and FQNEAQ (reference sequence). V gave up 5 bases and J gave up 6 bases, with 10 bases separating them. This CDR3 spans 12 amino acids. CDR3 protein: CASSPPGHGYTF. The CDR3 DNA reads TGTGCCAGCAGCCCGCCGGGGCATGGCTACACCTTC.

The CDR3: CASSPGDLPERKQFF. CDR3 nucleotides: TGTGCCAGCAGTCCTGGCGACCTCCCGGAGAGGAAGCAGTTCTTC. V and J are TRBV28 and TRBJ2-1, with D unresolved. The ends were cut back, 5 bases at V and 11 bases at J, with 22 bases in the middle. The CDR3 length is 15 residues. Germline CDR1 reads MDHEN; CDR2 reads SYDVKM.

This chain joins TRBV28 and TRBJ1-2; 10 bases line up with TRBD1. Germline trimming cut 3 bases from V and 3 bases from J; bases unmatched to any gene: 4. The CDR3 has 15 amino acids. The germline V gene encodes CDR1 MDHEN and CDR2 SYDVKM. CDR3 DNA sequence: TGTGCCAGCAGTTTGGCTGGGACAGGGGACTATGGCTACACCTTC. Amino acids: CASSLAGTGDYGYTF.

J is TRBJ1-5 and V is TRBV28; D possibly corresponds to TRBD1 (6 bases). Germline assignment: CDR1 MDHEN and CDR2 SYDVKM. V lost 5 bases and J 5 bases, leaving 16 bases between the germline ends. The CDR3 loop spans 15 amino acids. The CDR3, as DNA: TGTGCCAGCAGTCTAAATACAGGGTTCGATCAGCCCCAGCATTTT. The encoded protein is CASSLNTGFDQPQHF.

The genes are TRBV9 and TRBJ1-1, with 7 bases matching TRBD1. V shed 0 bases, J shed 3 bases, and the junction held 2 bases outside the gene matches. The CDR3 loop spans 14 amino acids. Germline V gene lookup returns CDR1 SGDLS and CDR2 YYNGEE. The CDR3 coding sequence is TGTGCCAGCAGCGTAGGGGACAGTGACACTGAAGCTTTCTTT. It is translated as CASSVGDSDTEAFF.

This clone appeared once. A much larger clone is a single base away; this may be a read error. Other DNA variants within this sample encode the same CDR3. The chain is built from TRBV3-1 (or the pseudogene TRBV3-2) and TRBJ1-4; D not resolved. The CDR3 sequence is 15 residues long. The germline V gene has CDR1 LGHDT and CDR2 YNNKEL (reference sequence). The V end was cut by 1 base, the J end by 2 bases, with 8 bases between. The CDR3 loop is CASSQGGVTNEKLFF. CDR3 nucleotides: TGTGCCAGCAGCCAAGGAGGAGTGACTAATGAAAAACTGTTTTTT.

The gene calls are TRBV2 and TRBJ2-7; D is unclear. V was pared by 2 bases and J by 3 bases, with 2 bases between. The CDR3 runs to 11 residues. CDR1 is SNHLY, CDR2 FYNNEI, per germline. In DNA form, the CDR3 reads TGTGCCAGCAGTGAATACTACGAGCAGTACTTC. It translates to CASSEYYEQYF.

The chain has TRBV7-3 and TRBJ2-7, with 8 bases lining up with TRBD1. Germline V gene sequence: CDR1 SGHTA, CDR2 FQGTGA. V was pared by 3 bases and J by 0 bases, with 4 bases of the junction left unmatched. CDR3 size: 15 residues. The CDR3 loop reads CASSLMGTGSYEQYF. In DNA, the CDR3 is TGTGCCAGCAGCTTGATGGGGACAGGCTCCTACGAGCAGTACTTC. The full variable domain, with the rest looked up from reference TRBV7-3 and TRBJ2-7, is GAGVSQTPSNKVTEKGKYVELRCDPISGHTALYWYRQSLGQGPEFLIYFQGTGAADDSGLPNDRFFAVRPEGSVSTLKIQRTERGDSAVYLCASSLMGTGSYEQYFGPGTRLTVT.

CDR3 protein: CASSQGRQGGFSGSQETQYF. DNA of the CDR3: TGTGCCAGCAGCCAAGGCCGACAGGGGGGGTTTAGCGGGTCGCAAGAGACCCAGTACTTC. The rearrangement uses TRBV4-2 and TRBJ2-5; TRBD1 matches at 9 bases. Germline V gives CDR1 LGHNA, CDR2 YNFKEQ. J lost 2 bases, V lost 1 base, and 17 bases had no gene match. This CDR3 region has 20 residues.

This sequence joins TRBV24-1 and TRBJ2-3; tentatively, D is TRBD1 or TRBD2 (5 bases each). In germline, CDR1 is KGHDR, CDR2 SFDVKD. This CDR3 has 14 residues. V lost 3 bases, J lost 4 bases, and 10 bases lay in between. The CDR3 sequence is CATSDGGGADTQYF. For the CDR3, the DNA is TGTGCCACCAGTGATGGTGGGGGAGCAGATACGCAGTATTTT.

The chain joins TRBV28 to TRBJ1-5, with 7 bases identical to TRBD1. The V gene end was trimmed by 2 bases and the J gene end by 4 bases; junction bases not matched to a gene: 11. Germline-derived CDR1 and CDR2 are MDHEN and SYDVKM. The CDR3 is 17 amino acids. The CDR3 is CASSLTQGDLLNQPQHF. Written as DNA, the CDR3 is TGTGCCAGCAGTTTAACTCAGGGGGACCTCTTAAATCAGCCCCAGCATTTT.

This chain joins TRBV5-1 and TRBJ2-7, with D hard to call. Germline CDR1 SGHRS, CDR2 YFSETQ. V was cut by 2 bases and J by 2 bases, with 11 bases left in between. The CDR3 has 14 amino acids. The DNA for the CDR3 is TGCGCCAGCAGCTTCTCGGTACGAACCTACGAGCAGTACTTC. This encodes CASSFSVRTYEQYF.